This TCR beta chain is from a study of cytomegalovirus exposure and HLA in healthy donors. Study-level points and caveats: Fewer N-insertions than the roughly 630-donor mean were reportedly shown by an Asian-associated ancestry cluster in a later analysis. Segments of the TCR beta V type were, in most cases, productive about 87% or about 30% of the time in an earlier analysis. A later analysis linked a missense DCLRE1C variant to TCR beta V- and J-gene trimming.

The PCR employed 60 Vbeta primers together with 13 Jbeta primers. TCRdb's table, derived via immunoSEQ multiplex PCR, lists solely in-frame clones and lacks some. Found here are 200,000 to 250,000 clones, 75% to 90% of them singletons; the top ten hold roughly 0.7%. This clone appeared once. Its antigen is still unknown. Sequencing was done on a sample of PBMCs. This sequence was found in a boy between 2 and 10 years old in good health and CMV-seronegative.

CDR3 sequence reads: CASSLRGSSYNEQFF. The CDR3, as DNA: TGTGCCAGCAGTCTGAGAGGATCCTCCTACAATGAGCAGTTCTTC. The gene calls are TRBV6-5 and TRBJ2-1; D unresolved. The CDR3 totals 15 residues. The germline CDR1 and CDR2 sequences are MNHEY and SVGAGI. V was cut by 5 bases and J by 0 bases, with 11 bases left in between.